The T cell receptor beta chain under discussion was sequenced for a study of cytomegalovirus exposure and HLA in healthy donors. The PCR contained 60 Vbeta and 13 Jbeta primers. Method: immunoSEQ multiplex PCR; TCRdb's copy keeps in-frame clones and lacks some. The sample records fewer than 250,000 clones, around 81% being singletons. Germline CDR1 reads SNHLY; CDR2 reads FYNNEI. V lost 2 bases and J lost 4; bases outside the gene matches: 4. The CDR3 has 14 residues. Material: PBMCs. The chain couples TRBV2 to TRBJ1-2; 7 bases map to TRBD1. The TCR originated in a woman aged 45-65 years in good health and CMV-seropositive. CDR3 in amino acids: CASSENRGSYGYTF. Written as DNA, the CDR3 is TGTGCCAGCAGTGAAAACAGGGGTTCCTATGGCTACACCTTC.